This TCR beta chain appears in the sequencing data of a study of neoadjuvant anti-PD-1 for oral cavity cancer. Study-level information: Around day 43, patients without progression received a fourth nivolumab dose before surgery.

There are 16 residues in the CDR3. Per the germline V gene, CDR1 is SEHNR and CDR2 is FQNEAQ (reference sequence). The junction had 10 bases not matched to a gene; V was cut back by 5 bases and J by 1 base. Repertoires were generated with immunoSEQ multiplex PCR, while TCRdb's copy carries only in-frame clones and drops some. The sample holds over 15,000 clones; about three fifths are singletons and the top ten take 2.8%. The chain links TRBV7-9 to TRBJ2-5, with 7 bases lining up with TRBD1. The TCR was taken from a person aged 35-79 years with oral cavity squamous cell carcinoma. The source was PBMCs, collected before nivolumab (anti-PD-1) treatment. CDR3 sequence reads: CASSDPLDRAQETQYF. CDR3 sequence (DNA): TGTGCCAGCAGCGATCCCCTCGACAGGGCCCAAGAGACCCAGTACTTC. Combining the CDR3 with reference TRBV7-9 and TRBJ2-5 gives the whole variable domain DTGVSQNPRHKITKRGQNVTFRCDPISEHNRLYWYRQTLGQGPEFLTYFQNEAQLEKSRLLSDRFSAERPKGSFSTLEIQRTEQGDSAMYLCASSDPLDRAQETQYFGPGTRLLVL.